This T cell receptor (beta chain) is drawn from a study of shared clonotypes between healthy human individuals. For the study at large: Each donor contributed plates that comprised three CD4 naive, three CD4 memory, two CD8 naive and one CD8 memory.

CDR1 LNHDA and CDR2 SQIVND come from the germline V gene (reference sequence). V shed 4 bases and J shed 1 base, with 16 bases lying between them. The CDR3 extends over 16 amino acids. Turning to this clone: Its antigen is as yet unknown.

This table comes from immunoSEQ multiplex PCR, and its TCRdb copy is limited to in-frame clones, with some not included. The data contain about 980,000 clones, approximately 80% of them singletons. Study outcomes and limitations: The sharing of 5% to 6.5% of naive CD4 clonotypes was seen across several donors.

The chain is built from TRBV19 and TRBJ2-5; D may be TRBD1 or TRBD2 (5 bases each). The TCR comes from a man aged 18-30 years in good health. The sample taken for sequencing was memory CD4+ T cells sorted from blood. Documented subset: CD45RA-negative fraction. The CDR3 DNA sequence: TGTGCCAGTAGTAGACCGGGACCTAGCCCCCAAGAGACCCAGTACTTC. Translating gives CASSRPGPSPQETQYF.